This TCR beta chain was observed in a study of cytomegalovirus exposure and HLA in healthy donors. 60 Vbeta and 13 Jbeta primers were used in PCR. Using immunoSEQ multiplex PCR, the repertoire was profiled, and TCRdb retains in-frame clones only, with some absent. Of 150,000 to 200,000 clones in the sample, around three quarters were seen once. This CDR3 contains 14 residues. Trimming pared 5 bases from V and 9 bases from J, leaving 19 bases between. Germline assignment: CDR1 SGHVS and CDR2 FNYEAQ. In its sample, this clone was seen a few times. No antigen is known for it. Study-wide points: It was only CMV serostatus that was available as immune exposure information. The classifier was said to identify cytomegalovirus status with high specificity and sensitivity. In a later analysis, TCR beta V- and J-gene trimming showed a link to a missense DCLRE1C variant.

This TCR derives from a middle-aged man in good health and CMV-seronegative. V and J are TRBV7-6 and TRBJ2-5; maybe TRBD2 (6 bases). The specimen was PBMCs. CDR3 loop: CASSARLLQRAQYF. CDR3 coding DNA: TGTGCCAGCAGCGCCAGGCTCCTCCAGCGGGCCCAGTACTTC.